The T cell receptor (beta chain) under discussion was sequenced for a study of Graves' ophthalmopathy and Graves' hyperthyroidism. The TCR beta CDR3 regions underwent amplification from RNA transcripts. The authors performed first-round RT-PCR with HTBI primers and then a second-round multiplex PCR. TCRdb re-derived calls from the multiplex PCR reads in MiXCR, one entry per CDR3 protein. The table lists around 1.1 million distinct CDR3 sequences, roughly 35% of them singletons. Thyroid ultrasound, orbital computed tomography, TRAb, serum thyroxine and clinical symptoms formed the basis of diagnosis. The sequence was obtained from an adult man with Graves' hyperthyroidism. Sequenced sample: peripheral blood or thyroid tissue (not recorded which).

As DNA, the CDR3 is TGTGCCAGCAGCACTACTATTTGGGGTGAAGCTTTCTTT. It codes for CASSTTIWGEAFF. The J gene is TRBJ1-1, the V gene TRBV7-2; no reliable D call. The length of the CDR3 is 13 residues. Per the germline V gene, CDR1 is SGHTA and CDR2 is FQGNSA. Trimming removed 5 bases at V and 7 bases at J, with 14 bases between.